This T cell receptor (beta chain) came from a study of blood T cells in healthy people across ages. Primers used in a second PCR of about 7 to 11 cycles were a sample-barcoded 5' primer and a J-beta primer mix. Using its own MiXCR run on the 5' RACE reads, TCRdb lists one record per CDR3 protein. The table lists approximately 800,000 distinct CDR3 sequences, about 56% of them singletons. This CDR3 contains 17 residues. CDR1 and CDR2 from the germline V gene are MRHNA and SNTAGT. V shed 3 bases and J shed 2 bases, with 19 bases lying between them. Healthy individuals of Caucasian origin from Russia, aged about 6 to 90, served as donors. Peripheral blood samples of 9 to 10 milliliters were drawn from each donor. On this clonotype: Its antigen is not identified.

General study points: Age advanced and TCR beta diversity per million T cells fell, roughly linearly. Strong correlation linked observed beta diversity and percent naive T cells.

The sequenced material came from blood. The clonotype comes from a middle-aged man in good health. This chain joins TRBV6-4 and TRBJ2-5, with unresolved D. The CDR3 nucleotides read TGTGCCAGCAGTGAATACGTTGACGACTGTTATCAAGAGACCCAGTACTTC. Translating it yields CASSEYVDDCYQETQYF.